The TCR beta chain under discussion was sequenced for a study of CD8 T cells in ankylosing spondylitis. Study-level results: A motif in TCR beta, a set of roughly 8 highly homologous variants, appeared characteristic of ankylosing spondylitis blood. Matched ankylosing spondylitis synovial fluid reportedly contained a significantly enriched population of disease-linked clones. CD8+ cells made up the disease-linked clones, which were relatively rare in peripheral blood.

Making use of molecular barcodes, quantitative 5'-RACE generated TCR beta libraries. From the 5' RACE reads, TCRdb called clonotypes with MiXCR, one entry per CDR3 protein. The repertoire holds approximately 25,000 distinct CDR3 sequences, 2% to 3% seen once, with about 7.8% in the top ten. This clonotype is medium-sized within its sample. Antigen unknown. Trimming removed 0 bases at V and 0 bases at J, with 17 bases between. The CDR3 runs 18 residues. The V gene's germline CDR1 is SGDLS and CDR2 YYNGEE. The rearrangement uses TRBV9 and TRBJ2-3, with D possibly matching TRBD2 (6 bases). The clonotype was recovered from a female donor with ankylosing spondylitis or in good health (not recorded which). The sequenced sample was blood, either unsorted or a sorted T cell fraction (not recorded which). The CDR3 DNA follows: TGTGCCAGCAGCGTAGGCCATTTCGGCGGGGTGAGCACAGATACGCAGTATTTT. It yields the protein CASSVGHFGGVSTDTQYF.